This T cell receptor beta chain emerged from a study of shared clonotypes between healthy human individuals. Overall study results and limits: Among donors, sharing of clonotypes was expected to be affected by sequencing depth.

This clone was picked up one time. Its target is unknown. Sequencing was at deep level. Tens of thousands of T cell genomes, or roughly 200 ng DNA, went into the sorted-subset replicate PCRs. Original data processing: ImmunoSEQ sequences covered only the junction and lacked quality scores; filtering therefore differed. Sequenced by immunoSEQ multiplex PCR; TCRdb stores in-frame clones only, minus some. From that table come the V and J calls and clone size; the DNA was used to work out D and trimming. The sample records under 2,500,000 clones, 90% to 97% being singletons. This receptor was identified in a man aged 18 to 30 in good health. Material: naive CD4+ T cells sorted from blood. As to subset: CD45RA+ positively selected.

The DNA of the CDR3 is TGCGCCAGCAGAGGCGCGGGAGTGGGAGAGACCCAGTACTTC. Encoded protein: CASRGAGVGETQYF. V and J are TRBV10-2 and TRBJ2-5; 7 bases fit TRBD2. The V and J ends lost 6 bases and 4 bases, in that order; junction bases with no gene match: 8. The CDR3 is 14 residues long. The V gene's germline CDR1 is WSHSY and CDR2 SAAADI.